The next 22 T cell receptor beta chains were all read from a single sample in a study of T cell changes during pregnancy in multiple sclerosis. The table came from immunoSEQ multiplex PCR; TCRdb's copy has only in-frame clones and leaves some out. Among 90,000 to 100,000 clones listed, about 91% were seen once. Sample: peripheral blood, taken after pregnancy. The receptors shown here come from a female donor in good health, enrolled as a control in a pregnancy study.

The J gene is TRBJ1-4, the V gene TRBV6-1; D is undetermined. The germline gives CDR1 MNHNS, CDR2 SASEGT. Trimming stripped 3 bases from V and 8 bases from J, with 16 bases between. The CDR3 sequence is 15 residues long. The CDR3 sequence: CASSEGSSLGEKLFF. The CDR3 DNA sequence: TGTGCCAGCAGTGAGGGGAGCTCCCTTGGGGAAAAACTGTTTTTT.

This chain joins TRBV10-3 and TRBJ2-7; 10 bases map to TRBD2. This CDR3 comprises 13 residues. The V gene's germline CDR1 is ENHRY and CDR2 SYGVKD. V dropped 0 bases and J dropped 12; count of bases not matched to a gene: 5. The CDR3 protein is CAISESSGGPPYF. The CDR3 DNA reads as TGTGCCATCAGTGAGTCTAGCGGGGGGCCACCGTACTTC.

The V gene is TRBV6-6, the J gene TRBJ2-3, with 14 bases that match TRBD2. Trimming at V came to 7 bases and at J to 3 bases, leaving 6 bases not matched to a gene. The CDR3 has 16 amino acids. In germline, CDR1 is MNHNY, CDR2 SVGAGI (reference sequence). The CDR3 coding sequence is TGTGCCAGCACCCGACTAGCGGGGGGGGCAACAGATACGCAGTATTTT. Translated: CASTRLAGGATDTQYF.

J is TRBJ2-7 and V is TRBV6-1; 7 nucleotides agree with TRBD2. V lost 5 bases and J lost 1; bases outside the gene matches: 8. CDR1 and CDR2 from the germline V gene are MNHNS and SASEGT. This CDR3 region has 15 residues. The CDR3 region has the DNA TGTGCCAGCAGTTCACAGCCGGGACTATCCTACGAGCAGTACTTC. It yields the protein CASSSQPGLSYEQYF.

The genes are TRBV6-5 and TRBJ1-1; no clear D. The CDR3 sequence is 13 residues long. CDR1 and CDR2 (germline): MNHEY, SVGAGI. V was pared by 6 bases and J by 8 bases, with 16 bases between. The CDR3 is CASRTGGEREAFF. For the CDR3, the DNA is TGTGCCAGCAGAACGGGAGGCGAACGGGAAGCTTTCTTT.

This sequence joins TRBV13 and TRBJ1-4; D may be TRBD1 (6 bases). CDR1 is PRHDT and CDR2 is FYEKMQ in the germline V gene (reference sequence). There are 16 residues in the CDR3. The V end was cut by 1 base, the J end by 2 bases, with 11 bases between. Here the CDR3 reads CASSLARGGTNEKLFF. The CDR3 nucleotides are TGTGCCAGCAGCTTAGCCAGGGGAGGGACTAATGAAAAACTGTTTTTT.

This clone was seen once. The chain recombines TRBV21-1 with TRBJ2-6; the table's D call, TRBD2, was not checked against the DNA. TRBV21-1 is shown as a pseudogene. The CDR3 runs to 20 residues. The CDR3 nucleotides read TGTGCCACCCCCCCGGGTGTGCAGCCGGAACTTAACTCTGGGGCCAACGTCCTGACTTTC. This codes for CATPPGVQPELNSGANVLTF.

The table lists this clone with a count of one. This sequence joins TRBV6-5 and TRBJ1-1, with no clear D. The germline V and J ends were trimmed by 5 bases and 6 bases, with 13 bases remaining between them. This CDR3 contains 13 residues. Germline V gives CDR1 MNHEY, CDR2 SVGAGI. CDR3 coding DNA: TGTGCCAGCAGTGAAGCGGGCAAGGCTGAAGCTTTCTTT. Translating it yields CASSEAGKAEAFF.

The gene calls are TRBV11-2 and TRBJ2-7; maybe TRBD1 (5 bases). Germline CDR1 reads SGHAT; CDR2 reads FQNNGV. The CDR3 is made up of 16 amino acids. Trimming pared 1 base from V and 1 base from J, leaving 14 bases between. The CDR3 DNA is TGTGCCAGCAGCTTAGGAGACAGTGAACTTTCCTACGAGCAGTACTTC. This codes for CASSLGDSELSYEQYF.

The rearrangement links TRBV7-2 to TRBJ2-7; 9 nucleotides match TRBD1. CDR3 size: 15 residues. Germline CDR1 and CDR2: SGHTA and FQGNSA. Unmatched junction bases numbered 10, after V lost 5 bases and J lost 5 bases. CDR3 nucleotides: TGTGCCAGCAGCACAGATTCCGGGACAGGGAACGAGCAGTACTTC. As protein: CASSTDSGTGNEQYF.

This chain links TRBV6-6 with TRBJ1-5; possible D gene TRBD1, 5 bases. The CDR3 runs to 15 residues. Deletions cut 5 bases from V and 4 bases from J, with 15 bases between. The germline V gene has CDR1 MNHNY and CDR2 SVGAGI (reference sequence). The CDR3 protein is CASSAFTGGNQPQHF. In nucleotides, the CDR3 is TGTGCCAGCAGTGCCTTCACGGGGGGTAATCAGCCCCAGCATTTT.

The chain employs TRBV6-5 and TRBJ2-7, with D perhaps matching TRBD1 (6 bases). Germline V CDR1 and CDR2: MNHEY, SVGAGI. The CDR3 sequence is 12 residues long. Trimming removed 7 bases from V and 7 bases from J, with 14 bases in between. CDR3 region: CASNPNQGEQYF. CDR3 in DNA: TGTGCCAGCAATCCCAACCAGGGGGAGCAGTACTTC.

The rearrangement links TRBV6-5 to TRBJ1-1, with 7 bases that match TRBD1. CDR1 is MNHEY and CDR2 is SVGAGI in the germline V gene. Trimming at V came to 6 bases and at J to 0 bases, leaving 7 bases not matched to a gene. The CDR3 length is 15 residues. This CDR3 is CASSPGQFMNTEAFF. The CDR3 DNA follows: TGTGCCAGCAGCCCGGGACAGTTTATGAACACTGAAGCTTTCTTT.

The V gene is TRBV18, the J gene TRBJ1-1, with D maybe TRBD1 (5 bases). This CDR3 has 17 residues. From germline, CDR1 is KGHSH and CDR2 LQKENI. Trimming cost V 5 bases and J 3 bases, with 22 bases left between them. CDR3 DNA: TGTGCCAGCTCAATCACCGGGGGAGTACGTATCTACACTGAAGCTTTCTTT. The encoded protein is CASSITGGVRIYTEAFF.

The V call is TRBV28, the J call TRBJ1-3; weak D call: TRBD1 (6 bases). The germline gives CDR1 MDHEN, CDR2 SYDVKM. This CDR3 spans 13 amino acids. V was cut by 5 bases and J by 6 bases, with 11 bases left in between. The CDR3: CASSGGNENTIYF. The DNA of the CDR3 is TGTGCCAGCAGTGGGGGCAATGAAAACACCATATATTTT.

J is TRBJ2-1 and V is TRBV28; D uncertain. This CDR3 has 16 amino acids. Germline CDR1 reads MDHEN; CDR2 reads SYDVKM. V lost 2 bases, J lost 2 bases, and 13 bases lay in between. This CDR3 reads CASSLGQGTTYNEQFF. DNA of the CDR3: TGTGCCAGCAGTTTAGGGCAAGGAACCACCTACAATGAGCAGTTCTTC.

The chain couples TRBV5-1 to TRBJ1-2; D not resolved. The CDR3 contains 11 residues. The V gene lost 5 bases and the J gene lost 8 bases, with 10 bases spanning the gap. The germline V gene encodes CDR1 SGHRS and CDR2 YFSETQ. The CDR3 DNA sequence: TGCGCCAGCAGAGAACTTAAGGGCTACACCTTC. This gives the protein CASRELKGYTF.

This chain connects TRBV19 to TRBJ1-1; perhaps TRBD1 as D (5 bases). CDR1 and CDR2 from the germline V gene are LNHDA and SQIVND (reference sequence). V was shortened by 1 base and J by 4 bases, with 10 bases between the two germline ends. This CDR3 region has 14 residues. CDR3 residues: CASSIAGLGTEAFF. CDR3 DNA: TGTGCCAGTAGTATAGCAGGGCTGGGCACTGAAGCTTTCTTT. Looking up the rest from reference TRBV19 and TRBJ1-1 gives the full variable domain: DGGITQSPKYLFRKEGQNVTLSCEQNLNHDAMYWYRQDPGQGLRLIYYSQIVNDFQKGDIAEGYSVSREKKESFPLTVTSAQKNPTAFYLCASSIAGLGTEAFFGQGTRLTVV.

The chain is built from TRBV28 and TRBJ2-7; TRBD2 agrees at 8 bases. J gave up 2 bases and V 1 base, and 4 bases lay outside the gene matches. The CDR3 length is 15 residues. Germline V gives CDR1 MDHEN, CDR2 SYDVKM. The CDR3: CASSLLLAETYEQYF. DNA of the CDR3: TGTGCCAGCAGTTTATTACTAGCGGAGACCTACGAGCAGTACTTC.

The chain uses TRBV7-9 and TRBJ1-2; perhaps TRBD1 as D (5 bases). Trimming took 6 bases from V and 7 from J, leaving 18 bases between them. Germline V gene data show CDR1 as SEHNR and CDR2 as FQNEAQ (reference sequence). This CDR3 has 14 residues. CDR3 sequence reads: CASRPPDSRFGYTF. The CDR3 nucleotides are TGTGCCAGCAGACCCCCCGACAGTCGCTTTGGCTACACCTTC.

The chain links TRBV18 to TRBJ1-5; 8 nucleotides line up with TRBD1. The CDR3 extends over 15 amino acids. CDR1 and CDR2 (germline): KGHSH, LQKENI. The junction had 6 bases not matched to a gene; V was cut back by 3 bases and J by 5 bases. In nucleotides, the CDR3 is TGTGCCAGCTCACCGGGACAGGTCGTCGATCAGCCCCAGCATTTT. Translated: CASSPGQVVDQPQHF.

The chain's CDR3 is CASSFVSGGGGELFF. In DNA, the CDR3 is TGTGCCAGCAGCTTTGTAAGCGGGGGAGGCGGGGAGCTGTTTTTT. This chain uses TRBV9 with TRBJ2-2, with 8 bases identical to TRBD2. V dropped 4 bases and J dropped 7; count of bases not matched to a gene: 9. The CDR3 has 15 residues. The V gene's germline CDR1 is SGDLS and CDR2 YYNGEE.